Reported below is one TCR beta chain. This entry belongs to a study of cytomegalovirus exposure and HLA in healthy donors. Primers: 60 Vbeta forward and 13 Jbeta reverse. Assay: immunoSEQ multiplex PCR; the TCRdb copy retains only in-frame clones and omits some. The data show some 120,000 clones, about 80% seen once. The CDR3 runs 18 residues. V shed 5 bases, J shed 3 bases, and the junction held 18 bases outside the gene matches. Germline V gene lookup returns CDR1 KGHSH and CDR2 LQKENI. This clonotype originated in a man aged 25-45 years in good health and CMV-seropositive. The gene calls are TRBV18 and TRBJ1-2; 7 nucleotides line up with TRBD1. Sequenced sample: PBMCs. The CDR3 DNA follows: TGTGCCAGCTCAGCGACCCAACAGGGGAGACGTCTTCACTATGGCTACACCTTC. It encodes CASSATQQGRRLHYGYTF.